The sequence of this T cell receptor beta chain was determined in a study of T cell responses to AZD1222 COVID-19 vaccine. Study-wide points: The CD4 TCRs associated with vaccination extended across spike and predominated at 160-218 and 743-854. As reported, nearly half of all spike-specific TCRs target variant regions that are unmutated. Following two doses of AZD1222, Spike-specific TCR breadth and depth rose. The sample set comprised mostly white British donors with more females, and clonal diversity was possibly underestimated.

The CDR3 extends over 16 amino acids. The germline V gene encodes CDR1 SGHVS and CDR2 FQNEAQ. The V segment lost 0 bases and the J segment 7 bases; nucleotides outside the gene matches: 8. Concerning this clone itself: Its antigen is still unknown.

Measured with immunoSEQ multiplex PCR; TCRdb has only the in-frame clones, and not every one. Among about 130,000 clones, around 92% were seen once, and the ten largest hold around 1.5%. The clonotype originates from an adult in good health. The sequenced sample was peripheral blood, obtained on day 0 of AZD1222 vaccination. This chain links TRBV7-8 with TRBJ2-1; TRBD2 matches at 8 bases. CDR3 nucleotides: TGTGCCAGCAGCTTAGCGGGGAGCGGGAGTACAAATGAGCAGTTCTTC. Its translation is CASSLAGSGSTNEQFF. Filled out from reference TRBV7-8 and TRBJ2-1, the complete variable domain reads GAGVSQSPRYKVAKRGQDVALRCDPISGHVSLFWYQQALGQGPEFLTYFQNEAQLDKSGLPSDRFFAERPEGSVSTLKIQRTQQEDSAVYLCASSLAGSGSTNEQFFGPGTRLTVL.